Below are 22 T cell receptor beta chains sequenced from a single sample in a study of Tregs in tolerant kidney transplant recipients. The repertoire was sequenced with immunoSEQ multiplex PCR; TCRdb's copy has only in-frame clones and lacks some. The sample gives some 240,000 clones, around 82% of which show up once; about 0.68% is in the top ten. Input material: CD4+ T cells from blood. These receptors all stem from a human donor in good health.

This clone was counted once. The V gene is TRBV5-1, the J gene TRBJ2-2; D uncertain. Germline CDR1 SGHRS, CDR2 YFSETQ. CDR3 length: 17 residues. V was cut by 3 bases and J by 4 bases, with 19 bases left in between. CDR3 sequence reads: CASSSSGRGESTGELFF. The DNA of the CDR3 is TGCGCCAGCAGCTCCTCGGGCCGTGGGGAAAGCACCGGGGAGCTGTTTTTT.

V usage is TRBV29-1 and J usage is TRBJ2-5; D may be TRBD1 (6 bases). The CDR3 runs to 12 residues. Germline assignment: CDR1 SQVTM and CDR2 ANQGSEA. V lost 8 bases and J 5 bases, leaving 15 bases between the germline ends. As DNA, the CDR3 is TGCAGCTTACTACAGGGTCCGGAGACCCAGTACTTC. Amino acid sequence: CSLLQGPETQYF.

The chain carries TRBV7-8 and TRBJ1-5; 7 bases are shared with TRBD1. Trimming at V came to 3 bases and at J to 4 bases, leaving 6 bases not matched to a gene. Germline assignment: CDR1 SGHVS and CDR2 FQNEAQ. The CDR3 consists of 15 residues. The CDR3: CASSFHDRENQPQHF. Here the CDR3 DNA reads TGTGCCAGCAGCTTTCACGACAGGGAAAATCAGCCCCAGCATTTT.

This chain links TRBV19 with TRBJ1-5, with TRBD1 matching 9 bases. CDR3 length: 15 residues. The V gene's germline CDR1 is LNHDA and CDR2 SQIVND (reference sequence). Trimming took 5 bases from V and 6 from J; bases not matched to a gene: 8. The CDR3 region is CASSDLGTGLQPQHF. The CDR3 region has the DNA TGTGCCAGTAGTGACCTCGGGACAGGGCTTCAGCCCCAGCATTTT.

This clone was counted a few times. CDR3 residues: CASITQGGYSYEQYF. The CDR3 coding sequence is TGTGCCAGCATTACACAGGGGGGATACTCCTACGAGCAGTACTTC. This chain connects TRBV6-5 to TRBJ2-7; 8 bases fit TRBD1. Unmatched junction bases numbered 8, after V lost 7 bases and J lost 0 bases. The CDR3 totals 15 residues. The germline CDR1 and CDR2 sequences are MNHEY and SVGAGI.

The chain combines TRBV5-1 with TRBJ2-3; 8 nucleotides align to TRBD1. After removal of 0 bases from V and 1 base from J, the junction contained 4 bases not matched to a gene. CDR3 length equals 16 residues. CDR1 is SGHRS, CDR2 YFSETQ, per germline. The CDR3: CASSLDPGQGTDTQYF. CDR3 DNA: TGCGCCAGCAGCTTGGATCCGGGACAGGGCACAGATACGCAGTATTTT.

The chain is built from TRBV9 and TRBJ1-4, with D unresolved. Germline V gene data show CDR1 as SGDLS and CDR2 as YYNGEE. This CDR3 region has 13 residues. V lost 4 bases, J lost 4 bases, and 8 bases lay in between. This CDR3 reads CASSSGLNEKLFF. CDR3 coding DNA: TGTGCCAGCAGCTCCGGACTTAATGAAAAACTGTTTTTT.

The CDR3 here is CASSFFYGDEQFF. CDR3 DNA sequence: TGTGCCAGCAGCTTTTTCTACGGAGATGAGCAGTTCTTC. The chain combines TRBV11-2 with TRBJ2-1; D is uncertain. Trimming cost V 3 bases and J 8 bases, with 11 bases left between them. The CDR3 length is 13 residues. Germline V gene lookup returns CDR1 SGHAT and CDR2 FQNNGV.

The sample holds one count of this clone. The V and J genes are TRBV25-1 and TRBJ2-1; 14 bases align to TRBD2. Trimming removed 4 bases from V and 5 bases from J; junction bases left unmatched: 7. The CDR3 has 17 residues. Germline CDR1 reads MGHDK; CDR2 reads SYGVNS. As DNA, the CDR3 is TGTGCCAGCAGTGGATGGGGACTAGCGGGAGAGCACAATGAGCAGTTCTTC. Protein sequence: CASSGWGLAGEHNEQFF.

This chain connects TRBV2 to TRBJ2-1, with D uncertain. Germline V CDR1 and CDR2: SNHLY, FYNNEI. Trimming cost V 1 base and J 4 bases, with 11 bases left between them. The CDR3 is made up of 15 amino acids. Here the CDR3 DNA reads TGTGCCAGCAGTGAAGAAAGGAGTCGATACAATGAGCAGTTCTTC. Amino acids: CASSEERSRYNEQFF.

The chain carries TRBV10-1 and TRBJ1-1; D may be TRBD1 (5 bases). V lost 3 bases and J lost 3, with 17 bases in between. CDR3 length equals 16 residues. The germline V gene encodes CDR1 WNHNN and CDR2 SYGVQD (reference sequence). The CDR3 coding sequence is TGCGCCAGCAGTGAACAGGCCGGGCGACCCGACACTGAAGCTTTCTTT. This sequence encodes CASSEQAGRPDTEAFF.

This sequence joins TRBV6-1 and TRBJ2-1, with 11 bases fitting TRBD1. Trimming removed 5 bases from V and 4 bases from J; junction bases left unmatched: 4. CDR1 MNHNS and CDR2 SASEGT come from the germline V gene. The CDR3 has 15 residues. The CDR3 coding sequence is TGTGCCAGCAGTCCGAGGGACAGGGGGTACAATGAGCAGTTCTTC. This codes for CASSPRDRGYNEQFF.

This chain uses TRBV5-1 with TRBJ2-3; 8 bases map to TRBD1. Trimming removed 3 bases from V and 3 bases from J; junction bases left unmatched: 6. The germline gives CDR1 SGHRS, CDR2 YFSETQ. This CDR3 spans 15 amino acids. The CDR3 coding sequence is TGCGCCAGCAGCTCCGGGACAGGAGTTACAGATACGCAGTATTTT. Its translation is CASSSGTGVTDTQYF.

V gene TRBV29-1 combines with J gene TRBJ1-2; unclear D gene. Between the trimmed V and J ends, which lost 3 bases and 8 bases, there was a span of 22 bases. CDR1 SQVTM and CDR2 ANQGSEA come from the germline V gene. The length of the CDR3 is 15 residues. This CDR3 is CSVEAGYLSVGGYTF. CDR3 in DNA: TGCAGCGTTGAGGCAGGATACCTTTCGGTTGGGGGCTACACCTTC.

Points on this clone: The same CDR3 is also encoded by other DNA sequences in this sample. The chain couples TRBV6-5 to TRBJ2-7, with D possibly matching TRBD2 (5 bases). The CDR3 is 13 residues long. The V end was cut by 2 bases, the J end by 1 base, with 6 bases between. The germline gives CDR1 MNHEY, CDR2 SVGAGI. The CDR3 sequence is CASSYRRSYEQYF. CDR3 coding DNA: TGTGCCAGCAGTTACAGGAGGTCCTACGAGCAGTACTTC.

This rearrangement joins TRBV7-6 to TRBJ1-2; 8 bases are shared with TRBD1. V was clipped by 2 bases and J by 6 bases; unmatched bases: 8. CDR1 and CDR2 (germline): SGHVS, FNYEAQ. The CDR3 is 15 residues long. Written as DNA, the CDR3 is TGTGCCAGCAGCTTAAGTACAGGGGGGTTAGATGGCTACACCTTC. Amino acid sequence: CASSLSTGGLDGYTF.

A few counts support this clone. This chain connects TRBV5-4 to TRBJ2-1; possibly TRBD1 or TRBD2 for D (6 bases each). The CDR3 has 19 residues. The germline CDR1 and CDR2 sequences are SGHNT and YYREEE (reference sequence). Trimming removed 0 bases at V and 2 bases at J, with 21 bases between. CDR3 DNA sequence: TGTGCCAGCAGCTTGGAAGGATTCCTCTGGCGGGACACCTACAATGAGCAGTTCTTC. Translating it yields CASSLEGFLWRDTYNEQFF.

The J gene is TRBJ1-3, the V gene TRBV19, with D possibly TRBD1 on 6 matching bases. The CDR3 has 14 amino acids. Germline loops: CDR1 LNHDA, CDR2 SQIVND (reference sequence). V was cut by 11 bases and J by 2 bases, with 16 bases left in between. CDR3: CASRLQGTGNTIYF. The CDR3 coding sequence is TGTGCCTCAAGACTCCAGGGGACTGGAAACACCATATATTTT.

The V gene is TRBV5-1, the J gene TRBJ2-2; 11 bases are a match to TRBD2. This CDR3 spans 16 amino acids. V lost 3 bases and J lost 6; bases outside the gene matches: 7. Germline V gene sequence: CDR1 SGHRS, CDR2 YFSETQ. As DNA, the CDR3 is TGCGCCAGCAGCTACTCTAGCGGGAGGTACCCCGGGGAGCTGTTTTTT. This gives the protein CASSYSSGRYPGELFF.

J is TRBJ1-3 and V is TRBV2; D unresolved. This CDR3 has 16 residues. Germline CDR1 SNHLY, CDR2 FYNNEI. Trimming left V 4 bases short and J 4 bases short, with 17 bases between. The CDR3 DNA follows: TGTGCCAGCAGTGTAAATCGGCAGGCGGTCGGAAACACCATATATTTT. It translates to CASSVNRQAVGNTIYF.

This clone was detected only once. V usage is TRBV6-6 and J usage is TRBJ1-2, with a weak D call TRBD1 (5 bases). The CDR3 is 14 residues long. With 7 bases removed from V and 4 bases from J, the gap between germline ends came to 16 bases. Germline V gives CDR1 MNHNY, CDR2 SVGAGI (reference sequence). CDR3 sequence (DNA): TGTGCCAGCACGGGGGATAGGGAGTTCTATGGCTACACCTTC. Its protein is CASTGDREFYGYTF.

The chain links TRBV29-1 to TRBJ2-5, with D perhaps assigned TRBD1 or TRBD2 (5 bases each). V was shortened by 7 bases and J by 7 bases, with 19 bases between the two germline ends. The CDR3 spans 13 residues. CDR1 is SQVTM, CDR2 ANQGSEA, per germline. The CDR3 bases are TGCAGCGGCCGGGCCTTGGGGGATGGGACCCAGTACTTC. Encoded protein: CSGRALGDGTQYF.